This T cell receptor beta chain came from a study of PD-1 blockade in classical Hodgkin lymphoma. Clones were read by immunoSEQ multiplex PCR, and TCRdb kept only the in-frame ones, dropping some. The table records about 13,000 clones, about 83% of them present only once. About this clone: Its antigen is not known.

The patients all showed relapse after autologous stem cell transplantation, while their brentuximab vedotin exposure varied. Responses achieved at best were complete response, partial response or progressive disease. Study results and caveats: It was among complete responders that baseline diversity resembled that of newly diagnosed patients. Diversity in CD4+ TCRs, unlike that measured in CD8+ TCRs, had risen significantly by C4D1.

Sequenced material: peripheral blood mononuclear cells (PBMCs), taken at baseline. The TCR was taken from a human donor with classical Hodgkin lymphoma.

The CDR3: CASSPPGNEVTEAFF. In nucleotides, the CDR3 is TGTGCCAGCAGCCCGCCTGGGAACGAAGTCACTGAAGCTTTCTTT. The V gene is TRBV5-6, the J gene TRBJ1-1, with D unclear. CDR3 length: 15 residues. The germline V and J ends were trimmed by 4 bases and 4 bases, with 17 bases remaining between them. Germline V gene data show CDR1 as SGHDT and CDR2 as YYEEEE.